These 12 T cell receptor beta chains came from one sample sequenced in a study of T cell responses to AZD1222 COVID-19 vaccine. Here immunoSEQ multiplex PCR was the method, and the copy in TCRdb shows in-frame clones only, minus some. The data show just under 150,000 clones, roughly 90% seen once. Sequences were derived from peripheral blood, sampled 28 days after the second dose of the MenACWY control vaccine. These receptors came from an adult who received the MenACWY meningococcal vaccine as a control.

The gene calls are TRBV7-2 and TRBJ2-4, with D hard to call. This CDR3 is 13 amino acids long. The V end was cut by 3 bases, the J end by 5 bases, with 8 bases between. Germline V CDR1 and CDR2: SGHTA, FQGNSA. CDR3 region: CASSFGPQNIQYF. Written as DNA, the CDR3 is TGTGCCAGCAGCTTCGGACCCCAAAACATTCAGTACTTC.

V usage is TRBV5-1 and J usage is TRBJ1-4, with 7 bases matching TRBD1. Germline V lookup: CDR1 SGHRS, CDR2 YFSETQ. The J segment lost 5 bases and the V segment lost 4 bases, leaving 8 bases of the junction unmatched. This CDR3 is 15 amino acids long. In DNA form, the CDR3 reads TGCGCCAGCAGCGACTTACAGGGGTCGAATGAAAAACTGTTTTTT. As protein: CASSDLQGSNEKLFF.

The chain uses TRBV27 and TRBJ1-1; D gene uncertain. The V end was cut by 2 bases, the J end by 0 bases, with 7 bases between. CDR1 and CDR2 from the germline V gene are MNHEY and SMNVEV (reference sequence). The CDR3 totals 14 residues. The CDR3 DNA is TGTGCCAGCAGTTTAGGTCTAATGAACACTGAAGCTTTCTTT. Translation gives CASSLGLMNTEAFF.

V and J are TRBV7-9 and TRBJ1-2, with D perhaps matching TRBD1 (6 bases). Trimming pared 5 bases from V and 4 bases from J, leaving 14 bases between. The CDR3 runs 14 residues. CDR1 and CDR2 (germline): SEHNR, FQNEAQ (reference sequence). As DNA, the CDR3 is TGTGCCAGCAGCACTGAACAGGGTAGCTATGGCTACACCTTC. It yields the protein CASSTEQGSYGYTF.

The rearrangement joins TRBV6-2 or TRBV6-3 to TRBJ1-6; 7 nucleotides align to TRBD1. V trimming: 5 bases; J trimming: 7 bases; junction bases outside the gene matches: 8. Germline loops: CDR1 MNHEY, CDR2 SVGEGT. This CDR3 is built from 15 residues. The CDR3 DNA reads TGTGCCAGCAGTCCAGCGGACAGGTTGAATTCACCCCTCCACTTT. Translating gives CASSPADRLNSPLHF.

The V gene is TRBV24-1, the J gene TRBJ2-5, with TRBD1 identical over 9 bases. The J segment lost 1 base and the V segment lost 5 bases, leaving 4 bases of the junction unmatched. The CDR3 loop spans 15 amino acids. Looked up from germline, CDR1 is KGHDR and CDR2 is SFDVKD. As DNA, the CDR3 is TGTGCCACCAGTGTACGGACAGGGGTCCAAGAGACCCAGTACTTC. Its translation is CATSVRTGVQETQYF.

The chain employs TRBV30 and TRBJ2-7; D is undetermined. This CDR3 has 13 residues. Germline CDR1 GTSNPN, CDR2 SVGIG (reference sequence). Trimming took off 7 bases at V and 3 bases at J, with 16 bases between the two ends. CDR3 coding DNA: TGTGCCTTGGGGAAGGGAATCAGCTACGAGCAGTACTTC. Amino acid sequence: CALGKGISYEQYF.

This sequence joins TRBV9 and TRBJ1-1; D might be TRBD1 (5 bases). V shed 3 bases and J shed 3 bases, with 15 bases lying between them. CDR3 length equals 15 residues. Germline V gene lookup returns CDR1 SGDLS and CDR2 YYNGEE. The CDR3 sequence: CASSGGDGADTEAFF. The CDR3 DNA reads TGTGCCAGCAGCGGTGGGGACGGGGCGGACACTGAAGCTTTCTTT. The entire variable domain, with the rest obtained from reference TRBV9 and TRBJ1-1, is as follows: DSGVTQTPKHLITATGQRVTLRCSPRSGDLSVYWYQQSLDQGLQFLIQYYNGEERAKGNILERFSAQQFPDLHSELNLSSLELGDSALYFCASSGGDGADTEAFFGQGTRLTVV.

V gene TRBV15 combines with J gene TRBJ1-1; D is uncertain. Germline V gene data show CDR1 as LNHNV and CDR2 as YYDKDF (reference sequence). The CDR3 length is 12 residues. Trimming removed 10 bases at V and 5 bases at J, with 14 bases between. The CDR3, as DNA: TGTGCCATTGGCGGGGTGATAACTGAAGCTTTCTTT. Protein: CAIGGVITEAFF.

The chain joins TRBV12-3 or TRBV12-4 to TRBJ2-7; D gene uncertain. This CDR3 is built from 11 residues. With 6 bases removed from V and 6 bases from J, the gap between germline ends came to 9 bases. CDR3 coding DNA: TGTGCCAGCAGCCATACGAGCGAGCAGTACTTC. It specifies CASSHTSEQYF.

This chain uses TRBV30 with TRBJ1-3; D remains ambiguous. This CDR3 region has 15 residues. CDR1 and CDR2 from the germline V gene are GTSNPN and SVGIG (reference sequence). V was cut by 0 bases and J by 0 bases, with 9 bases left in between. CDR3 in amino acids: CAWSVKGISGNTIYF. As DNA, the CDR3 is TGTGCCTGGAGTGTGAAGGGTATCTCTGGAAACACCATATATTTT.

V is TRBV5-1 and J is TRBJ2-2; D is possibly TRBD1 (5 bases). This CDR3 spans 13 amino acids. The germline V gene has CDR1 SGHRS and CDR2 YFSETQ. Between the trimmed V and J ends, which lost 4 bases and 4 bases, there was a span of 8 bases. CDR3 loop: CASSLDSTGELFF. CDR3 bases: TGCGCCAGCAGCCTAGACAGCACCGGGGAGCTGTTTTTT.